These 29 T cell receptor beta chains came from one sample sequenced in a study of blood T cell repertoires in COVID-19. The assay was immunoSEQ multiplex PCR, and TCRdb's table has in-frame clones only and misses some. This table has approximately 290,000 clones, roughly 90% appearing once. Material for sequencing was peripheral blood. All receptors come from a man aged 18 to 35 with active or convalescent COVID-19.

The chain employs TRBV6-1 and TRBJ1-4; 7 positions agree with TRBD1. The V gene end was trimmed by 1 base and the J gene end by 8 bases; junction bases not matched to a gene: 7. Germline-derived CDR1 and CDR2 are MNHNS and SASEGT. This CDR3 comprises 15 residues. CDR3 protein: CASSEEGAGSEKLFF. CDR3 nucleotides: TGTGCCAGCAGTGAAGAGGGGGCAGGATCCGAAAAACTGTTTTTT.

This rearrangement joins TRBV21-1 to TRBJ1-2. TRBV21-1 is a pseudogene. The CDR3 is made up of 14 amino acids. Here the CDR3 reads CASSKSRGAGGYTF. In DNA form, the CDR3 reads TGTGCCAGCAGCAAAAGCCGGGGGGCTGGAGGCTACACCTTC.

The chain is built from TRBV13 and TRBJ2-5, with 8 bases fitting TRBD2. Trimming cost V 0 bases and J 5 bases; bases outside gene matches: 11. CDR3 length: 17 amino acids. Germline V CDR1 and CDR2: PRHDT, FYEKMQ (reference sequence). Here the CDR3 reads CASSLGPRGGFRETQYF. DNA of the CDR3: TGTGCCAGCAGCTTAGGCCCTCGGGGGGGGTTTCGCGAGACCCAGTACTTC.

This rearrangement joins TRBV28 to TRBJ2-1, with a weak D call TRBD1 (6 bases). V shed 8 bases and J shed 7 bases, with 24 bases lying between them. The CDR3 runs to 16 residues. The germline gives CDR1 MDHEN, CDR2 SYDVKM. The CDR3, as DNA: TGTGCCAGCCGGTTGCATCTAGGGCAGGGGCGTAATGAGCAGTTCTTC. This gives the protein CASRLHLGQGRNEQFF.

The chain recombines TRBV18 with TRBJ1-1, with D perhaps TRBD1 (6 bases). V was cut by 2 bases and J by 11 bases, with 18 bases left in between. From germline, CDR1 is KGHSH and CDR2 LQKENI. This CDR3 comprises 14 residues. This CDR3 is CASSPDGGAFSAFF. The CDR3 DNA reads TGTGCCAGCTCACCAGATGGGGGGGCGTTTTCCGCTTTCTTT.

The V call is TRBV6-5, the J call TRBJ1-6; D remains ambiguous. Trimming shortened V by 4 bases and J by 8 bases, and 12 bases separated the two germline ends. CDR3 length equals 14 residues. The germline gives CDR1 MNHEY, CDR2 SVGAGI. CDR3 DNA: TGTGCCAGCAGTTGGATTCAGCGCCATTCACCCCTCCACTTT. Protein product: CASSWIQRHSPLHF.

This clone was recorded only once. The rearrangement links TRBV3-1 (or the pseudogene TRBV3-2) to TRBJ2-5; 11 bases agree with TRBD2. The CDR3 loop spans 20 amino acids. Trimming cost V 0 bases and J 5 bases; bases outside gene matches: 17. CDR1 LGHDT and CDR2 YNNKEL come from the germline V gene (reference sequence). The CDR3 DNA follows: TGTGCCAGCAGCCAAGATACTAGCGGGGGCTCTCTATACGTAATGGAGACCCAGTACTTC. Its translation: CASSQDTSGGSLYVMETQYF.

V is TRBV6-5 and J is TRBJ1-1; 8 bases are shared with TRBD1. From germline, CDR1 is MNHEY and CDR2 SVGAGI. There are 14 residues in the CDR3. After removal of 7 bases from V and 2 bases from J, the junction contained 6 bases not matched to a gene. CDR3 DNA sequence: TGTGCCAGCACCCCGGACAGGGCTAACACTGAAGCTTTCTTT. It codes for CASTPDRANTEAFF.

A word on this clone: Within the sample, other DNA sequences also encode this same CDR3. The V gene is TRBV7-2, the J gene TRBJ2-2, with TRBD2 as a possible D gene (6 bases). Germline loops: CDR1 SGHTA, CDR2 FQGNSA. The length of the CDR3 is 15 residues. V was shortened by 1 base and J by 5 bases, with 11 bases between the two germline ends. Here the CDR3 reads CASSLGGRGTGELFF. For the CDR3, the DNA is TGTGCCAGCAGCTTAGGTGGCCGGGGGACCGGGGAGCTGTTTTTT.

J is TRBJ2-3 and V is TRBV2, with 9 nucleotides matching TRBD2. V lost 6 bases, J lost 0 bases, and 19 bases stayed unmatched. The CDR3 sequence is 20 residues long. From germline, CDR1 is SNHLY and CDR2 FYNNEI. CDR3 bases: TGTGCCAGCAGCGAACCCAACCGAGCGGGGGGACGAACCAGCACAGATACGCAGTATTTT. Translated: CASSEPNRAGGRTSTDTQYF.

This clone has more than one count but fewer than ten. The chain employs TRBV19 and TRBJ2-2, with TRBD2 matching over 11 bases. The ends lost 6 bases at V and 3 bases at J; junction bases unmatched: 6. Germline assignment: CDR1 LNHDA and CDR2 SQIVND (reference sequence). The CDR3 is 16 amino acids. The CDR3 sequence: CASRPSGRRYTGELFF. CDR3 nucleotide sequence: TGTGCCAGTAGACCTAGCGGGAGGCGGTACACCGGGGAGCTGTTTTTT. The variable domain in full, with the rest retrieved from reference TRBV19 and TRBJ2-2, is DGGITQSPKYLFRKEGQNVTLSCEQNLNHDAMYWYRQDPGQGLRLIYYSQIVNDFQKGDIAEGYSVSREKKESFPLTVTSAQKNPTAFYLCASRPSGRRYTGELFFGEGSRLTVL.

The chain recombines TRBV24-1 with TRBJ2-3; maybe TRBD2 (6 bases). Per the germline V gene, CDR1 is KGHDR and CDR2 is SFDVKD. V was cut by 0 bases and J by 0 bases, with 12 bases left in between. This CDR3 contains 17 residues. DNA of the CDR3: TGTGCCACCAGTGATTTGCCGCGCGGGACCAGCACAGATACGCAGTATTTT. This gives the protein CATSDLPRGTSTDTQYF.

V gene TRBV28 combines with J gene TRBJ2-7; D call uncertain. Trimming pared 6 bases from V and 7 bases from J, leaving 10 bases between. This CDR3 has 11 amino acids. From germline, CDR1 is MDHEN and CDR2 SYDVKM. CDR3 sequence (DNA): TGTGCCAGCAGGGGCGAATTAGAGCAGTACTTC. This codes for CASRGELEQYF.

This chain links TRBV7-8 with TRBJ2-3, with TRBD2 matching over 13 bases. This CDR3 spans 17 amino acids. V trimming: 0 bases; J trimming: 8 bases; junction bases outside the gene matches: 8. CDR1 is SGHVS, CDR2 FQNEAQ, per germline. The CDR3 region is CASSLASGLAGVGTQYF. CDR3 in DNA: TGTGCCAGCAGCTTAGCGTCTGGACTAGCGGGAGTGGGTACGCAGTATTTT.

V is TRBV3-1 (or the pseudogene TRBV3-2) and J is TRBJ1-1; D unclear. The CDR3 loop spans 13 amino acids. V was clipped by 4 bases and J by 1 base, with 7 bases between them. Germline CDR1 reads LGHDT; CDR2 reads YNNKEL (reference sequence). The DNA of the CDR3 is TGTGCCAGCAGCCGCCAGTCGAACACTGAAGCTTTCTTT. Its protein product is CASSRQSNTEAFF.

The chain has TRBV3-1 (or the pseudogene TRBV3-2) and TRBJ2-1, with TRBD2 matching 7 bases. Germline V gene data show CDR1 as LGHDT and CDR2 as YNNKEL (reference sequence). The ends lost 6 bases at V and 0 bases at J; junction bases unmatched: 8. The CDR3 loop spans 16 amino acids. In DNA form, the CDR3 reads TGTGCCAGCAGACGAAGCGGGGCAAGCTCCTACAATGAGCAGTTCTTC. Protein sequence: CASRRSGASSYNEQFF.

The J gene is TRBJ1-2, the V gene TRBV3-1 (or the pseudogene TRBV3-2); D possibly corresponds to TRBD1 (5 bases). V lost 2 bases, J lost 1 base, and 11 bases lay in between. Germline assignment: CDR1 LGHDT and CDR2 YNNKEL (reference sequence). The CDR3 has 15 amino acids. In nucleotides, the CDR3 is TGTGCCAGCAGCCAAATGGGGGGGGTTAACTATGGCTACACCTTC. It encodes CASSQMGGVNYGYTF.

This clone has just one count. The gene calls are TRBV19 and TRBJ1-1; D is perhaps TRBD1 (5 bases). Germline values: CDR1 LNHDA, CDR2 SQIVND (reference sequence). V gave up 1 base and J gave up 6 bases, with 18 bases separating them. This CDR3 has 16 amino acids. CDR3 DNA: TGTGCCAGTAGTATAGTTTCGACTAGAGGGGCCGCTGAAGCTTTCTTT. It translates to CASSIVSTRGAAEAFF.

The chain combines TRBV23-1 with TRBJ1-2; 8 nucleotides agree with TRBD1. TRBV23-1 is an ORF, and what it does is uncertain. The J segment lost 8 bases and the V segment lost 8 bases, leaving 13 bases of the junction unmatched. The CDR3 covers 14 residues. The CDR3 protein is CASYHLPGQEGYTF. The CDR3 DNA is TGCGCCAGCTACCACCTCCCGGGACAGGAGGGCTACACCTTC.

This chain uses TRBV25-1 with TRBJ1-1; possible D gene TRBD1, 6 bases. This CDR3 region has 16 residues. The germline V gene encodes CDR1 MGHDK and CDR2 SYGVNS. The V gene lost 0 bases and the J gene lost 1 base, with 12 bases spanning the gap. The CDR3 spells CASSEYRGGANTEAFF. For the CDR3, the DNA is TGTGCCAGCAGTGAATATCGCGGGGGCGCGAACACTGAAGCTTTCTTT.

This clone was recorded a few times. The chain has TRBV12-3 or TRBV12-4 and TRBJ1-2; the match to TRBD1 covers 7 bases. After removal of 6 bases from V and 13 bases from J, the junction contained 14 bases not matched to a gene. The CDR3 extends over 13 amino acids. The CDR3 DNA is TGTGCCAGCAGCACGACAGGGTTCCGATCTTCCACCTTC. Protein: CASSTTGFRSSTF.

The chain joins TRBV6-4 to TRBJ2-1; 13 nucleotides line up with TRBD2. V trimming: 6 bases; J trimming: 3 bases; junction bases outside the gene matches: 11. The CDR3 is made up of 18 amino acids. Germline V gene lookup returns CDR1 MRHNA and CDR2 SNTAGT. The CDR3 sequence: CASRRGLAGVPYYNEQFF. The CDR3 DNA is TGTGCCAGCAGACGCGGACTAGCGGGAGTCCCCTACTACAATGAGCAGTTCTTC.

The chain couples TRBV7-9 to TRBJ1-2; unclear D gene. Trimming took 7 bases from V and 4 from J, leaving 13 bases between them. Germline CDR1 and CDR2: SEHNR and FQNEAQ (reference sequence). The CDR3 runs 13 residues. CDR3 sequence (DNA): TGTGCCAGCACCCCCCCCCGGGTCTATGGCTACACCTTC. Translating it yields CASTPPRVYGYTF.

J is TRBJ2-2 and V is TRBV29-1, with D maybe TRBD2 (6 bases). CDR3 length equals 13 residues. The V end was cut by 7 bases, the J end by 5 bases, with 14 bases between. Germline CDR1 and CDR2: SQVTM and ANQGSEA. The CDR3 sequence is CSGGTLGTGELFF. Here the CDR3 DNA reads TGCAGCGGGGGGACTTTAGGAACCGGGGAGCTGTTTTTT.

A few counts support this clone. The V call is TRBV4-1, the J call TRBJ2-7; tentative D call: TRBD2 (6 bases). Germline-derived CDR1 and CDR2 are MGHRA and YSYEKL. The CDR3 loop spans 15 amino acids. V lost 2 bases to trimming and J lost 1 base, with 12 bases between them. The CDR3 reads CASSQIPGTSYEQYF. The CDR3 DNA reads TGCGCCAGCAGCCAAATACCCGGGACTTCCTACGAGCAGTACTTC.

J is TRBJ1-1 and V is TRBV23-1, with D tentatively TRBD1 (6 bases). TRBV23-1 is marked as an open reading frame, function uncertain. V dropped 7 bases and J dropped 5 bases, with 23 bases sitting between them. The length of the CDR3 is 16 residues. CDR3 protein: CASTPQRGTRFTEAFF. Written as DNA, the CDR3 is TGCGCCAGCACCCCACAGAGGGGGACGCGGTTTACTGAAGCTTTCTTT.

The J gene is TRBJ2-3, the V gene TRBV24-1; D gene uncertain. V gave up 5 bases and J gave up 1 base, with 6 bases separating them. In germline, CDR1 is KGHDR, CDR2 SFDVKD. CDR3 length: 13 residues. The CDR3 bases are TGTGCCACCAGTGTGGGCGGCACAGATACGCAGTATTTT. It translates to CATSVGGTDTQYF.

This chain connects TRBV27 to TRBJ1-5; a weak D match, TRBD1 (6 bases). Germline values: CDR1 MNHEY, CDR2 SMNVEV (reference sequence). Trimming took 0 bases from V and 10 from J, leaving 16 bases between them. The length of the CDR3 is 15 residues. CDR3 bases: TGTGCCAGCAGTTTATCGGGGGGGGCCTTAAATCCCCAGCATTTT. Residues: CASSLSGGALNPQHF.

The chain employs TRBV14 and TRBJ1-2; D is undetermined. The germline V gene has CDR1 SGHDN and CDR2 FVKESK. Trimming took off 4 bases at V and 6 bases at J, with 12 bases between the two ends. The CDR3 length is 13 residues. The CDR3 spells CASSRRNIDGYTF. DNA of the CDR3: TGTGCCAGCAGCCGGCGGAACATTGATGGCTACACCTTC. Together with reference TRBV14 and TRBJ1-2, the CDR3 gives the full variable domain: EAGVTQFPSHSVIEKGQTVTLRCDPISGHDNLYWYRRVMGKEIKFLLHFVKESKQDESGMPNNRFLAERTGGTYSTLKVQPAELEDSGVYFCASSRRNIDGYTFGSGTRLTVV.